The sequence of this TCR beta chain was determined in a study of blood T cell repertoires in COVID-19. The wider study: Acute-phase and convalescent COVID-19 samples originated in the United States, Italy and Spain.

Measured with immunoSEQ multiplex PCR; TCRdb has only the in-frame clones, and not every one. The table records over 100,000 clones, 80% to 90% of them present only once. This CDR3 contains 15 residues. Germline-derived CDR1 and CDR2 are SEHNR and FQNEAQ (reference sequence). J was trimmed by 5 bases and V by 4 bases; bases with no gene match: 3. The sequence came from a man between 35 and 55 years old with acute or convalescent COVID-19. Material: peripheral blood. This sequence joins TRBV7-9 and TRBJ2-3; 13 positions match TRBD2. The CDR3 here is CASSWTSGRQDTQYF. CDR3 sequence (DNA): TGTGCCAGCAGCTGGACTAGCGGGAGACAAGATACGCAGTATTTT.